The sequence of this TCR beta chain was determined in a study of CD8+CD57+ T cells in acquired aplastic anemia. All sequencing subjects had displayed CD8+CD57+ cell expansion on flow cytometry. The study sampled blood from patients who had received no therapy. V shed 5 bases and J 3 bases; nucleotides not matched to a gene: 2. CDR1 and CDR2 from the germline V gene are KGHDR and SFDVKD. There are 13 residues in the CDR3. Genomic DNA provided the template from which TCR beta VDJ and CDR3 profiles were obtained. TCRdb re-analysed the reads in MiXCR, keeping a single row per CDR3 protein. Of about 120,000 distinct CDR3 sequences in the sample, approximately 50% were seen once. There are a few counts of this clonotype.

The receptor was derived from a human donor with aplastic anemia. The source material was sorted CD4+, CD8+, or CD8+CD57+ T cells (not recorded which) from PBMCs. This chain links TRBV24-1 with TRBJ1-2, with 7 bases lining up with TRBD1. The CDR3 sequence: CATSVTGDYGYTF. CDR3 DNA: TGTGCCACCAGTGTTACAGGGGACTATGGCTACACCTTC.